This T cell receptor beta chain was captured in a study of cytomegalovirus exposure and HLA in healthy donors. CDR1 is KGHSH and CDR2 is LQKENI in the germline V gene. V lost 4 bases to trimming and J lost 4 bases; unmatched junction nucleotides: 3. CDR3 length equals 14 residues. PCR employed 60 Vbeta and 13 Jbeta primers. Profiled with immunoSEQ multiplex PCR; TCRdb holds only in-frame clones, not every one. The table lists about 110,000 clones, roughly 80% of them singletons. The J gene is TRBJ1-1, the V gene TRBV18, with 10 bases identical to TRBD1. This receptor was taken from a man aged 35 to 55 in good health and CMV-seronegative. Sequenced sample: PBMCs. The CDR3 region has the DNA TGTGCCAGCTCACAGGACAGGGGGAGCACTGAAGCTTTCTTT. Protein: CASSQDRGSTEAFF.